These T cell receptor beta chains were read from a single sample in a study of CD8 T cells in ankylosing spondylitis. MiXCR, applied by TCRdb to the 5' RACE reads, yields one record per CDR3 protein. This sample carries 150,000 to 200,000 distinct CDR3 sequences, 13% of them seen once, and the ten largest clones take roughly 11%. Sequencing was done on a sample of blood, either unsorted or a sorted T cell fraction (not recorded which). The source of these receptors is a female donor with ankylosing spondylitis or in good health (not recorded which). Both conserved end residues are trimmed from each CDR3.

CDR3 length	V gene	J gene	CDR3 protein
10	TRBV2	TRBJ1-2	AQRGGTHGYT
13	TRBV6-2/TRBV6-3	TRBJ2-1	ASSWTSGSSFEQF
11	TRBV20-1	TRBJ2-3	SAVSGGADTQY
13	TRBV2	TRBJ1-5	ASSYRDGSNQPQH
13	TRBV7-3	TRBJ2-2	ASSSGAANTGELF
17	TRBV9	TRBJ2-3	ASSVRPGQRDASTDTQY
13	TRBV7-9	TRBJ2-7	ASSPRGYYSYEQY
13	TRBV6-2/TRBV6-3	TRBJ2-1	ASSLGQTYYNEQF
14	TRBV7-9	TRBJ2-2	ASSSGTSGTAGELF
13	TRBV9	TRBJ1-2	ASSVRAGTAYGYT
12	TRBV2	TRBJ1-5	ASSVQGMNQPQH
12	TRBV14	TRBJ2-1	ASSPDRGTDEQF
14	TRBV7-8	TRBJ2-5	ASTRGGPLRQETQY
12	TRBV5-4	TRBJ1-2	ASSPSDVAGSYT
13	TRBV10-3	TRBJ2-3	AISVERLSTDTQY
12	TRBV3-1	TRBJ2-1	ASSVTGNYNEQF
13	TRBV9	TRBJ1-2	ASSASGQSFYGYT
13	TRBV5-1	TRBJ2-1	ASSHGTFSYNEQF
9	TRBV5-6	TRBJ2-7	ASSATYEQY
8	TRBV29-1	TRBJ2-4	SVGENIQY
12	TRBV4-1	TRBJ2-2	ASSHSSNTGELF
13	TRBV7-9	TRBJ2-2	ASSFGATNTGELF
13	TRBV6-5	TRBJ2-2	ASSFRTENTGELF
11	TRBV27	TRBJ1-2	ASSSQTGGGYT
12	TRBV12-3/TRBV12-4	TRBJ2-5	ASREQGHKETQY
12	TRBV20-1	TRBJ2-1	SARIEPSRNEQF
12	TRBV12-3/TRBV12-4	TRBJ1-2	ASSRFEGQYGYT